This TCR beta chain was profiled in a study of vaccination and CD4 T cells after COVID-19. Study details: Participants, all vaccine recipients, received two doses of either BNT162b2 or mRNA-1273.

With regard to this clonotype: Its matching antigen is unknown.

Overall study findings and caveats: The median count of SARS-CoV-2-reactive clonotypes rose from roughly 21 to 40, not significantly.

The treatment: approximately 9-day PBMC culture with coronavirus spike peptide pools or control peptides (ViraFEST assay). One should note that the unexposed donor's CD4+ T cells were collected before the COVID-19 pandemic (2011-2018). ViraFEST used peptide pools to expand antigen-specific T cells before TCR sequencing. V dropped 6 bases and J dropped 0; count of bases not matched to a gene: 5. Germline V gives CDR1 SEHNR, CDR2 FQNEAQ (reference sequence). The CDR3 extends over 16 amino acids. The Oncomine TCR Beta short-read assay was applied to DNA of cultured CD4+ T cells. TCRdb passed the PCR reads through MiXCR, listing each CDR3 protein once. The repertoire has about 7,000 distinct CDR3 sequences, less than 40% of them found once; the top ten carry under 20%.

The rearrangement uses TRBV7-9 and TRBJ2-3; 11 nucleotides agree with TRBD2. Sequencing was done on a sample of CD4+ T cells from blood, cultured in vitro. The receptor's source is a human donor in good health. In DNA form, the CDR3 reads TGTGCCAGCAGGAAGACTAGCGGGGAGAGCACAGATACGCAGTATTTT. Encoded protein: CASRKTSGESTDTQYF.